Listed below are T cell receptor beta chains from one sample, sequenced in a study of vaccination and CD4 T cells after COVID-19. TCRdb re-analysed the PCR reads in MiXCR, keeping a single row per CDR3 protein. The data show 20,000 or so distinct CDR3 sequences, around a third seen once. What these receptors recognize is not known. Sample: cultured CD4+ T cells from blood. The source is a human donor with COVID-19. CDR3s include the opening cysteine and the closing phenylalanine or tryptophan. D genes are given only for firm matches. Only part of the rows carry a size: once, few, many, or a class if the clone is expanded.

d_gene: TRBD2
abundance: .
v_gene: TRBV5-4
j_gene: TRBJ2-1
CDR3nt: TGTGCCAGCAGCCCGGGACTAGCTAGGAATGAGCAGTTCTTC
CDR3aa: CASSPGLARNEQFF

d_gene: TRBD2
abundance: .
v_gene: TRBV28
j_gene: TRBJ2-7
CDR3nt: TGTGCCAGCAGTTGGGGTGGGGGCGGGGGGGCCTACGAGCAGTACTTC
CDR3aa: CASSWGGGGGAYEQYF

d_gene: TRBD1
abundance: medium-sized
v_gene: TRBV20-1
j_gene: TRBJ1-6
CDR3nt: TGCAGTGCTAAAGGGACAGGCTCCTATAATTCACCCCTCCACTTT
CDR3aa: CSAKGTGSYNSPLHF

d_gene: .
abundance: .
v_gene: TRBV7-9
j_gene: TRBJ2-7
CDR3nt: TGTGCCTCCAGCTTATCCCGTAATTTCTCCTACGAGCAGTACTTC
CDR3aa: CASSLSRNFSYEQYF

d_gene: .
abundance: few
v_gene: TRBV6-1
j_gene: TRBJ1-3
CDR3nt: TGTGCCAGCAGACATACTTCCCGCTCTGGAAACACCATATATTTT
CDR3aa: CASRHTSRSGNTIYF

d_gene: .
abundance: .
v_gene: TRBV7-3
j_gene: TRBJ2-2
CDR3nt: TGTGCCAGCAGCTTAACCACCACCGGGGAGCTGTTTTTT
CDR3aa: CASSLTTTGELFF

d_gene: TRBD2
abundance: few
v_gene: TRBV6-2/TRBV6-3
j_gene: TRBJ2-3
CDR3nt: TGTGCCAGCAGCCGATCTAGCGGATCCACAGATACGCAGTATTTT
CDR3aa: CASSRSSGSTDTQYF

d_gene: .
abundance: .
v_gene: TRBV27
j_gene: TRBJ1-3
CDR3nt: TGTGCCAGCAGTTTATCGCCGAGGGGTACTGGAAACACCATATATTTT
CDR3aa: CASSLSPRGTGNTIYF

d_gene: .
abundance: few
v_gene: TRBV6-2/TRBV6-3
j_gene: TRBJ2-7
CDR3nt: TGTGCCAGCAGAACCTGGGGCACCTCCTACGAGCAGTACTTC
CDR3aa: CASRTWGTSYEQYF

d_gene: .
abundance: .
v_gene: TRBV12-3/TRBV12-4
j_gene: TRBJ1-6
CDR3nt: TGTGCCAGCAGTGAAGGCTATAATTCACCCCTCCACTTT
CDR3aa: CASSEGYNSPLHF

d_gene: .
abundance: .
v_gene: TRBV12-3/TRBV12-4
j_gene: TRBJ2-7
CDR3nt: TGTGCCAGCTCAACGGGGGTCTGGACCTACGAGCAGTACTTC
CDR3aa: CASSTGVWTYEQYF

d_gene: TRBD1
abundance: few
v_gene: TRBV27
j_gene: TRBJ1-2
CDR3nt: TGTGCCAGCAGTTCCTTAGGGACAGGGCATGGCTACACCTTC
CDR3aa: CASSSLGTGHGYTF

d_gene: TRBD1
abundance: .
v_gene: TRBV7-9
j_gene: TRBJ2-5
CDR3nt: TGTGCCAGCAGCTTAGACCCGGGACAGGGACAAGAGACCCAGTACTTC
CDR3aa: CASSLDPGQGQETQYF

d_gene: TRBD2
abundance: .
v_gene: TRBV29-1
j_gene: TRBJ2-3
CDR3nt: TGCACCACGGGGGGGGGTAGGTTCAGCACAGATACGCAGTATTTT
CDR3aa: CTTGGGRFSTDTQYF

d_gene: TRBD1
abundance: .
v_gene: TRBV6-1
j_gene: TRBJ1-4
CDR3nt: TGTGCCAGCAGTGAAGCAGGGACAGGGAGTGAAAAACTGTTTTTT
CDR3aa: CASSEAGTGSEKLFF

d_gene: TRBD2
abundance: .
v_gene: TRBV20-1
j_gene: TRBJ2-1
CDR3nt: TGCAGTGCTCCGACTCCAGGCGGGGGGGCTTGGTACAATGAGCAGTTCTTC
CDR3aa: CSAPTPGGGAWYNEQFF

d_gene: TRBD1
abundance: once
v_gene: TRBV28
j_gene: TRBJ1-2
CDR3nt: TGTGCCAGCAGACCCAGACAGGGCCGCTATGGCTACACCTTC
CDR3aa: CASRPRQGRYGYTF

d_gene: TRBD1
abundance: .
v_gene: TRBV6-5
j_gene: TRBJ2-3
CDR3nt: TGTGCCAGCAGTTACTCGACAGGGGTCACAGATACGCAGTATTTT
CDR3aa: CASSYSTGVTDTQYF

d_gene: TRBD2
abundance: few
v_gene: TRBV2
j_gene: TRBJ2-4
CDR3nt: TGTGCCAGCAGTGGCGGGGGTGGAAACATTCAGTACTTC
CDR3aa: CASSGGGGNIQYF

d_gene: TRBD1
abundance: .
v_gene: TRBV6-2/TRBV6-3
j_gene: TRBJ1-6
CDR3nt: TGTGCCAGCAGGGGGGACAGGAGCTCCTATAATTCACCCCTCCACTTT
CDR3aa: CASRGDRSSYNSPLHF

d_gene: TRBD2
abundance: .
v_gene: TRBV11-2
j_gene: TRBJ2-5
CDR3nt: TGTGCCAGCAGCTTATCAGCGGGGAGACAAGAGACCCAGTACTTC
CDR3aa: CASSLSAGRQETQYF

d_gene: TRBD2
abundance: few
v_gene: TRBV20-1
j_gene: TRBJ2-2
CDR3nt: TGCAGTGCTACGCGACTAGCGGGGAAGAACGGGGAGCTGTTTTTT
CDR3aa: CSATRLAGKNGELFF

d_gene: TRBD1
abundance: .
v_gene: TRBV7-2
j_gene: TRBJ2-2
CDR3nt: TGTGCCAGCAGCTTAGCAGCCAGGGGGTCCGGGGAGCTGTTTTTT
CDR3aa: CASSLAARGSGELFF

d_gene: TRBD1
abundance: few
v_gene: TRBV20-1
j_gene: TRBJ2-7
CDR3nt: TGCAGTGCTATTAGGGGGCCGTACGAGCAGTACTTC
CDR3aa: CSAIRGPYEQYF

d_gene: .
abundance: few
v_gene: TRBV24-1
j_gene: TRBJ2-2
CDR3nt: TGTGCCACCAGTCCCCCCTGGGATCCCGGGGAGCTGTTTTTT
CDR3aa: CATSPPWDPGELFF

d_gene: .
abundance: .
v_gene: TRBV21-1
j_gene: TRBJ2-4
CDR3nt: TGTGCCAGCAGCTCTGACCGGGAGTGGACCAAAAACATTCAGTACTTC
CDR3aa: CASSSDREWTKNIQYF

d_gene: .
abundance: .
v_gene: TRBV29-1
j_gene: TRBJ2-1
CDR3nt: TGCAGCGTTGAGGGCGGGACACCCAAGCAGTTCTTC
CDR3aa: CSVEGGTPKQFF

d_gene: TRBD1
abundance: .
v_gene: TRBV2
j_gene: TRBJ1-4
CDR3nt: TGTGCCAGCAGTGGGACAGGTGGGGAAAAACTGTTTTTT
CDR3aa: CASSGTGGEKLFF

d_gene: TRBD1
abundance: few
v_gene: TRBV12-3/TRBV12-4
j_gene: TRBJ2-3
CDR3nt: TGTGCCAGCAGTTTGGGACAGGGACCCACAGATACGCAGTATTTT
CDR3aa: CASSLGQGPTDTQYF

d_gene: .
abundance: .
v_gene: TRBV21-1
j_gene: TRBJ1-6
CDR3nt: TGTGCATTAAGTGGGGACAGCTATAATTCACCCCTCCACTTT
CDR3aa: CALSGDSYNSPLHF

d_gene: .
abundance: medium-sized
v_gene: TRBV20-1
j_gene: TRBJ1-3
CDR3nt: TGCAGTGCTGGAGGAGGTAGAAACACCATATATTTT
CDR3aa: CSAGGGRNTIYF

d_gene: TRBD1
abundance: few
v_gene: TRBV12-3/TRBV12-4
j_gene: TRBJ1-2
CDR3nt: TGTGCCAGCAACCAGGACAGGGGAAACGGCTACACCTTC
CDR3aa: CASNQDRGNGYTF

d_gene: TRBD1
abundance: .
v_gene: TRBV18
j_gene: TRBJ2-7
CDR3nt: TGTGCCAGCTCAGAGGGGACAGGCTCCCGCTACGAGCAGTACTTC
CDR3aa: CASSEGTGSRYEQYF

d_gene: .
abundance: .
v_gene: TRBV2
j_gene: TRBJ1-2
CDR3nt: TGTGCCAGCAGCGCACGTCGAGTCTCCCCCGGGAGAGCTAACTATGGCTACACCTTC
CDR3aa: CASSARRVSPGRANYGYTF

d_gene: TRBD2
abundance: few
v_gene: TRBV5-1
j_gene: TRBJ2-5
CDR3nt: TGCGCCAGCAGCCCTAGCGGGGGGCAGATGTCCCAGTACTTC
CDR3aa: CASSPSGGQMSQYF

d_gene: .
abundance: .
v_gene: TRBV5-8
j_gene: TRBJ1-5
CDR3nt: TGTGCCAGCAGCTCCCGGAAGGCCATGGGGCCCCAGCATTTT
CDR3aa: CASSSRKAMGPQHF

d_gene: TRBD1
abundance: few
v_gene: TRBV28
j_gene: TRBJ1-5
CDR3nt: TGTGCCAGCAGTTCCCGGGACAGGGGGCCCCAGCCCCAGCATTTT
CDR3aa: CASSSRDRGPQPQHF

d_gene: .
abundance: few
v_gene: TRBV10-1
j_gene: TRBJ2-7
CDR3nt: TGCGCCAGCAGTTCGAACAGGTCCTACGAGCAGTACTTC
CDR3aa: CASSSNRSYEQYF

d_gene: .
abundance: few
v_gene: TRBV6-1
j_gene: TRBJ1-6
CDR3nt: TGTGCCAGCAAGGTGGGATCCGGGGTAACACCCCTCCACTTT
CDR3aa: CASKVGSGVTPLHF

d_gene: TRBD2
abundance: .
v_gene: TRBV20-1
j_gene: TRBJ2-3
CDR3nt: TGCAGTGCTTCAGCGGGACTAGCGGGGGGGAGCACAGATACGCAGTGTTTT
CDR3aa: CSASAGLAGGSTDTQCF

d_gene: .
abundance: medium-sized
v_gene: TRBV6-1
j_gene: TRBJ1-2
CDR3nt: TGTGCCAGCAGCGTCAGTATCGGGACGTACTATGGCTACACCTTC
CDR3aa: CASSVSIGTYYGYTF

d_gene: .
abundance: .
v_gene: TRBV2
j_gene: TRBJ1-3
CDR3nt: TGTGCCAGCAGGATAACCCTCAGCCTCTTAGGAAACACCATATATTTT
CDR3aa: CASRITLSLLGNTIYF

d_gene: .
abundance: .
v_gene: TRBV2
j_gene: TRBJ1-1
CDR3nt: TGTGCCAGCAGTGAATGGGACAAGAACACTGAAGCTTTCTTT
CDR3aa: CASSEWDKNTEAFF

d_gene: TRBD1
abundance: medium-sized
v_gene: TRBV6-2/TRBV6-3
j_gene: TRBJ1-2
CDR3nt: TGTGCCAGCAGTATAGGGGGCCCATCCCAATTCTATGGCTACACCTTC
CDR3aa: CASSIGGPSQFYGYTF

d_gene: TRBD1
abundance: few
v_gene: TRBV2
j_gene: TRBJ1-2
CDR3nt: TGTGCCAGCAGTAGTACGGACAGGGCCGACTACACCTTC
CDR3aa: CASSSTDRADYTF

d_gene: TRBD2
abundance: .
v_gene: TRBV20-1
j_gene: TRBJ2-1
CDR3nt: TGCAGTGCTAGTGCGGGGGTCCTTGCAGAGCAGTTCTTC
CDR3aa: CSASAGVLAEQFF

d_gene: .
abundance: .
v_gene: TRBV7-8
j_gene: TRBJ1-4
CDR3nt: TGTGCCAGCAGTTTAACGATGAGTGAAAAACTGTTTTTT
CDR3aa: CASSLTMSEKLFF

d_gene: .
abundance: .
v_gene: TRBV7-2
j_gene: TRBJ2-7
CDR3nt: TGTGCCAGCAGCAGGAGGGGGCCCTCCGCGGGTGAGCAGTACTTC
CDR3aa: CASSRRGPSAGEQYF